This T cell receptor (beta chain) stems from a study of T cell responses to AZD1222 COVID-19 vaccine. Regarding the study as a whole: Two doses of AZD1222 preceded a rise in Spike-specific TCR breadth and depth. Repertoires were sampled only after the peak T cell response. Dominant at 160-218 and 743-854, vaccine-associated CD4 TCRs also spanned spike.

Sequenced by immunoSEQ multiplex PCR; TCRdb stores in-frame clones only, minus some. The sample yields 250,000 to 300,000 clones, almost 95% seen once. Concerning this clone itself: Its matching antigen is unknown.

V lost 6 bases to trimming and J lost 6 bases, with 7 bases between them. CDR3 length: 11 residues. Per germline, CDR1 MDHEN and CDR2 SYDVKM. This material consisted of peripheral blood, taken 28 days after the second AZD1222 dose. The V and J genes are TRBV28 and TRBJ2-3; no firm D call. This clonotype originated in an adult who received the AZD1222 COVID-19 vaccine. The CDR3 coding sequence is TGTGCCAGCAGCATCTTGGATACGCAGTATTTT. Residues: CASSILDTQYF.